Shown below are 22 T cell receptor beta chains from a single sample sequenced in a study of cytomegalovirus exposure and HLA in healthy donors. Primers for the PCR totalled 60 Vbeta and 13 Jbeta. The repertoire was sequenced with immunoSEQ multiplex PCR; TCRdb's copy has only in-frame clones and lacks some. Among about 110,000 clones listed, 78% were seen once. Specimen: PBMCs. The receptors here all came from a man aged 30 to 39 in good health and CMV-seronegative.

The chain combines TRBV5-4 with TRBJ2-7; TRBD2 agrees at 10 bases. V trimming: 4 bases; J trimming: 0 bases; junction bases outside the gene matches: 4. The CDR3 is 15 residues long. The germline CDR1 and CDR2 sequences are SGHNT and YYREEE (reference sequence). The CDR3 DNA sequence: TGTGCCAGCAGCCCCCCTAGCGGGAGCTCCTACGAGCAGTACTTC. Translation gives CASSPPSGSSYEQYF.

CDR3 protein: CAIADRLGTEAFF. CDR3 nucleotides: TGTGCCATCGCAGACAGGCTGGGAACTGAAGCTTTCTTT. The chain links TRBV19 to TRBJ1-1, with D maybe TRBD1 (6 bases). Germline V gives CDR1 LNHDA, CDR2 SQIVND (reference sequence). The CDR3 extends over 13 amino acids. V was shortened by 10 bases and J by 5 bases, with 17 bases between the two germline ends.

The gene calls are TRBV6-5 and TRBJ2-6; D call uncertain. The CDR3 consists of 16 residues. Trimming left V 0 bases short and J 2 bases short, with 8 bases between. From germline, CDR1 is MNHEY and CDR2 SVGAGI. The CDR3 loop is CASSYSIVAGANVLTF. The DNA for the CDR3 is TGTGCCAGCAGTTACTCGATAGTCGCTGGGGCCAACGTCCTGACTTTC.

Here the CDR3 reads CASSAATGYSNQPQHF. The CDR3 bases are TGTGCCAGCAGCGCCGCGACAGGGTATAGCAATCAGCCCCAGCATTTT. The V and J genes are TRBV7-9 and TRBJ1-5, with 7 bases that match TRBD1. The CDR3 spans 16 residues. Germline V CDR1 and CDR2: SEHNR, FQNEAQ (reference sequence). V shed 5 bases and J 0 bases; nucleotides not matched to a gene: 7.

This chain links TRBV10-3 with TRBJ2-2; TRBD2 might be the D (5 bases). Between the trimmed V and J ends, which lost 1 base and 1 base, there was a span of 10 bases. Germline V gene sequence: CDR1 ENHRY, CDR2 SYGVKD. There are 16 residues in the CDR3. CDR3 protein: CAISELSGRNTGELFF. The CDR3 nucleotides read TGTGCCATCAGTGAGTTAAGCGGTCGGAACACCGGGGAGCTGTTTTTT.

This sequence joins TRBV23-1 and TRBJ2-1, with D uncertain. TRBV23-1 is reported as an ORF; its role is uncertain. The V gene lost 6 bases and the J gene lost 8 bases, with 26 bases spanning the gap. The CDR3 has 17 residues. CDR3 amino acids: CASSDKGSTYKWDEQFF. The CDR3 DNA reads TGCGCCAGCAGCGATAAAGGTTCGACTTATAAATGGGATGAGCAGTTCTTC.

This clone was picked up one time. The rearrangement joins TRBV30 to TRBJ2-7, with 12 nucleotides matching TRBD2. Trimming cost V 2 bases and J 0 bases; bases outside gene matches: 5. Looked up from germline, CDR1 is GTSNPN and CDR2 is SVGIG (reference sequence). CDR3 size: 16 residues. CDR3 nucleotides: TGTGCCTGGAGTACGGGGACTAGCGGGTTCTCCTACGAGCAGTACTTC. Translating gives CAWSTGTSGFSYEQYF.

This clone was observed a handful of times. This rearrangement joins TRBV7-9 to TRBJ1-5; possibly TRBD1 for D (6 bases). V lost 5 bases, J lost 6 bases, and 23 bases lay in between. The germline gives CDR1 SEHNR, CDR2 FQNEAQ (reference sequence). The CDR3 extends over 17 amino acids. CDR3: CASSEGEGYRVSQPQHF. Written as DNA, the CDR3 is TGTGCCAGCAGCGAAGGAGAGGGGTACAGGGTCAGTCAGCCCCAGCATTTT.

The rearrangement uses TRBV2 and TRBJ2-7; 10 positions match TRBD2. CDR1 and CDR2 from the germline V gene are SNHLY and FYNNEI. The CDR3 covers 14 residues. This CDR3 is CAHLGASGRHEQYF. DNA of the CDR3: TGTGCGCACCTAGGGGCTAGCGGGAGACACGAGCAGTACTTC.

This clone was detected only a few times. J is TRBJ1-1 and V is TRBV6-4, with TRBD1 matching over 7 bases. After removal of 3 bases from V and 6 bases from J, the junction contained 10 bases not matched to a gene. In germline, CDR1 is MRHNA, CDR2 SNTAGT. The CDR3 has 15 residues. The CDR3 DNA reads TGTGCCAGCAGTGAGAAACCTACAGGGGTGGCTGAAGCTTTCTTT. It yields the protein CASSEKPTGVAEAFF.

This chain uses TRBV14 with TRBJ1-2; 10 bases are a match to TRBD1. The CDR3 has 13 amino acids. CDR1 SGHDN and CDR2 FVKESK come from the germline V gene. V trimming: 1 base; J trimming: 10 bases; junction bases outside the gene matches: 3. The CDR3 reads CASSQVRQGAYTF. In DNA form, the CDR3 reads TGTGCCAGCAGCCAAGTCCGACAGGGGGCCTACACCTTC.

V is TRBV29-1 and J is TRBJ2-1, with TRBD2 matching over 7 bases. Germline V gives CDR1 SQVTM, CDR2 ANQGSEA. The CDR3 is made up of 16 amino acids. J was trimmed by 4 bases and V by 7 bases; bases with no gene match: 16. The CDR3 here is CSGQSRRELRYNEQFF. CDR3 DNA sequence: TGCAGCGGGCAGAGCCGGCGGGAGCTCCGATACAATGAGCAGTTCTTC.

This chain links TRBV6-5 with TRBJ2-5; TRBD2 might be the D (6 bases). CDR1 is MNHEY and CDR2 is SVGAGI in the germline V gene. Deletions cut 6 bases from V and 0 bases from J, with 14 bases between. The CDR3 sequence is 15 residues long. DNA for the CDR3: TGTGCCAGCAGGGGGGTGGGCGGGAACCAAGAGACCCAGTACTTC. Residues: CASRGVGGNQETQYF.

This clone appeared a few times. The rearrangement links TRBV7-2 to TRBJ2-7, with 12 bases fitting TRBD2. Germline lookup yields CDR1 SGHTA and CDR2 FQGNSA. The length of the CDR3 is 12 residues. J gave up 6 bases and V 8 bases, and 2 bases lay outside the gene matches. The CDR3 coding sequence is TGTGCCAGCGGACTAGCGGGGTTCGAGCAGTACTTC. Amino acids: CASGLAGFEQYF.

This clone was recorded only once. The chain is built from TRBV28 and TRBJ1-5, with D possibly matching TRBD1 (6 bases). The CDR3 consists of 14 residues. Trimming took 2 bases from V and 7 from J, leaving 12 bases between them. Germline loops: CDR1 MDHEN, CDR2 SYDVKM. CDR3 region: CASSLMGAGQPQHF. The CDR3 DNA follows: TGTGCCAGCAGTTTAATGGGGGCTGGACAGCCCCAGCATTTT.

The CDR3 bases are TGCGCCAGCAGCCCAACAGGGTCCACTAATGAAAAACTGTTTTTT. Protein product: CASSPTGSTNEKLFF. The chain couples TRBV5-1 to TRBJ1-4; a weak D match, TRBD1 (6 bases). V lost 4 bases and J lost 2, with 12 bases in between. Germline V gene lookup returns CDR1 SGHRS and CDR2 YFSETQ. CDR3 size: 15 residues.

The chain combines TRBV29-1 with TRBJ1-2; D is ambiguous. Trimming took 6 bases from V and 8 from J, leaving 10 bases between them. The germline CDR1 and CDR2 sequences are SQVTM and ANQGSEA. There are 10 residues in the CDR3. CDR3 bases: TGCAGCGTCGGAGCCGTCGGCTACACCTTC. Protein: CSVGAVGYTF.

The chain has TRBV7-9 and TRBJ2-1, with a tentative D call TRBD1 (5 bases). V was trimmed by 5 bases and J by 2 bases, leaving 19 bases between them. From germline, CDR1 is SEHNR and CDR2 FQNEAQ (reference sequence). This CDR3 region has 17 residues. This CDR3 is CASSPPLRQGPYNEQFF. The DNA of the CDR3 is TGTGCCAGCAGCCCGCCGCTACGGCAGGGTCCCTACAATGAGCAGTTCTTC.

This chain connects TRBV4-3 to TRBJ2-1; D is perhaps TRBD1 (6 bases). The CDR3 runs to 19 residues. Trimming removed 5 bases at V and 1 base at J, with 24 bases between. CDR1 and CDR2 from the germline V gene are LGHNA and YSLEER. The CDR3 protein is CASSKRDILISSSYNEQFF. In nucleotides, the CDR3 is TGCGCCAGCAGCAAAAGGGACATCCTTATCTCCTCATCCTACAATGAGCAGTTCTTC.

V usage is TRBV5-1 and J usage is TRBJ1-4; a possible D gene is TRBD1 (6 bases). Germline V lookup: CDR1 SGHRS, CDR2 YFSETQ. The CDR3 is made up of 13 amino acids. Trimming took 4 bases from V and 8 from J, leaving 12 bases between them. CDR3 nucleotides: TGCGCCAGCAGCACACAGGGTTACGAAAAACTGTTTTTT. Protein sequence: CASSTQGYEKLFF.

The V and J genes are TRBV7-9 and TRBJ1-2, with D hard to call. The CDR3 length is 15 residues. CDR1 and CDR2 from the germline V gene are SEHNR and FQNEAQ (reference sequence). V was pared by 1 base and J by 3 bases, with 12 bases between. Here the CDR3 reads CASSLVVRTYYGYTF. CDR3 in DNA: TGTGCCAGCAGCTTAGTTGTCAGGACTTACTATGGCTACACCTTC.

A remark on this clone: The sample has other DNA sequences that encode this CDR3 too. The rearrangement uses TRBV27 and TRBJ2-5, with 7 positions matching TRBD2. Trimming cost V 1 base and J 2 bases; bases outside gene matches: 10. The V gene's germline CDR1 is MNHEY and CDR2 SMNVEV (reference sequence). The CDR3 consists of 17 residues. In nucleotides, the CDR3 is TGTGCCAGCAGTTTATTAGGTGGGAGGGCCTTTCAAGAGACCCAGTACTTC. Protein product: CASSLLGGRAFQETQYF.